A single sample is the source of the 19 T cell receptor beta chains below, sequenced in a study of cytomegalovirus exposure and HLA in healthy donors. The PCR ran on 60 Vbeta and 13 Jbeta primers. The method was immunoSEQ multiplex PCR; TCRdb's version includes in-frame clones alone and lacks a portion of them. Of under 130,000 clones listed, over 70% were seen once; the top ten hold about 5%. The sample consisted of PBMCs. Receptors were obtained from a male donor in good health and CMV-seronegative.

The chain has TRBV9 and TRBJ2-1, with D possibly being TRBD2 (6 bases). V gave up 0 bases and J gave up 1 base, with 8 bases separating them. Germline loops: CDR1 SGDLS, CDR2 YYNGEE. CDR3 length equals 15 residues. The CDR3 coding sequence is TGTGCCAGCAGCGTAGAGGGGACTTCCTACAATGAGCAGTTCTTC. This encodes CASSVEGTSYNEQFF.

The J gene is TRBJ1-3, the V gene TRBV6-1; 9 nucleotides match TRBD1. This CDR3 has 14 residues. V gave up 1 base and J gave up 8 bases; unmatched junction bases: 3. Germline values: CDR1 MNHNS, CDR2 SASEGT. The CDR3 loop is CASSEGDRADTIYF. The CDR3 DNA is TGTGCCAGCAGTGAAGGGGACAGGGCCGACACCATATATTTT.

The chain employs TRBV27 and TRBJ1-1; perhaps TRBD1 as D (6 bases). The ends were cut back, 4 bases at V and 1 base at J, with 7 bases in the middle. This CDR3 region has 13 residues. CDR1 and CDR2 from the germline V gene are MNHEY and SMNVEV (reference sequence). For the CDR3, the DNA is TGTGCCAGCAGTTCGACAGGGAACACTGAAGCTTTCTTT. Protein sequence: CASSSTGNTEAFF.

The CDR3 sequence: CASSLTRGVTEAFF. The CDR3 DNA reads as TGTGCCAGCAGCTTAACTAGGGGTGTCACTGAAGCTTTCTTT. V gene TRBV7-3 combines with J gene TRBJ1-1; D perhaps matches TRBD1 (5 bases). Germline V gives CDR1 SGHTA, CDR2 FQGTGA. The CDR3 runs 14 residues. The germline V and J ends were trimmed by 0 bases and 4 bases, with 9 bases remaining between them. The complete variable domain, with remaining parts taken from reference TRBV7-3 and TRBJ1-1, reads GAGVSQTPSNKVTEKGKYVELRCDPISGHTALYWYRQSLGQGPEFLIYFQGTGAADDSGLPNDRFFAVRPEGSVSTLKIQRTERGDSAVYLCASSLTRGVTEAFFGQGTRLTVV.

As concerns this clone: One end of the junction fails to match germline, which may point to a read error. This sample also contains other DNA sequences that code for the same CDR3. The V gene is TRBV7-8, the J gene TRBJ1-3; 8 bases map to TRBD1. The CDR3 sequence is 14 residues long. Germline assignment: CDR1 SGHVS and CDR2 FQNEAQ. The CDR3 bases are TGTGCCAGCAGCTTACAGGGGGCCCGAAACACCATATACTTT. It translates to CASSLQGARNTIYF.

This clone has a handful of counts. The rearrangement links TRBV30 to TRBJ2-5, with a possible D match to TRBD1 (6 bases). The germline V gene has CDR1 GTSNPN and CDR2 SVGIG (reference sequence). Trimming removed 0 bases at V and 5 bases at J, with 10 bases between. The CDR3 totals 13 residues. CDR3 protein: CAWSVGARETQYF. Written as DNA, the CDR3 is TGTGCCTGGAGTGTGGGGGCGCGGGAGACCCAGTACTTC.

This chain joins TRBV6-1 and TRBJ2-1; D may be TRBD1 (6 bases). With 0 bases removed from V and 7 bases from J, the gap between germline ends came to 19 bases. The CDR3 consists of 17 residues. Germline values: CDR1 MNHNS, CDR2 SASEGT. CDR3: CASSEAHRPGRGNEQFF. In DNA form, the CDR3 reads TGTGCCAGCAGTGAAGCCCACCGCCCTGGCAGGGGTAATGAGCAGTTCTTC.

The chain couples TRBV5-5 to TRBJ2-3, with 11 positions matching TRBD2. Unmatched junction bases numbered 5, after V lost 4 bases and J lost 4 bases. The CDR3 is 15 amino acids. Germline V gene data show CDR1 as SGHKS and CDR2 as YYEKEE (reference sequence). The CDR3 nucleotides read TGTGCCAGCAGCATTAGCGGGAGGGCCGCAGATACGCAGTATTTT. Protein: CASSISGRAADTQYF. The whole variable domain, filled in from reference TRBV5-5 and TRBJ2-3, reads DAGVTQSPTHLIKTRGQQVTLRCSPISGHKSVSWYQQVLGQGPQFIFQYYEKEERGRGNFPDRFSARQFPNYSSELNVNALLLGDSALYLCASSISGRAADTQYFGPGTRLTVL.

This sequence joins TRBV25-1 and TRBJ2-5, with 8 bases matching TRBD2. V shed 3 bases and J 4 bases; nucleotides not matched to a gene: 10. Germline lookup yields CDR1 MGHDK and CDR2 SYGVNS. The CDR3 runs to 16 residues. DNA of the CDR3: TGTGCCAGCAGTGATGGACTAGCCCTTCCGCGAGAGACCCAGTACTTC. This translates into CASSDGLALPRETQYF.

CDR3 DNA sequence: TGTGCCAGCAGACCACTAGACAGGGGGAGTGGCTACACCTTC. As protein: CASRPLDRGSGYTF. The rearrangement links TRBV6-5 to TRBJ1-2, with 9 bases matching TRBD1. There are 14 residues in the CDR3. The V segment lost 6 bases and the J segment 7 bases; nucleotides outside the gene matches: 9. Germline V CDR1 and CDR2: MNHEY, SVGAGI.

This chain links TRBV6-6 with TRBJ2-7, with 8 positions matching TRBD2. With 5 bases clipped from V and 2 bases from J, the junction kept 8 bases outside the gene matches. Germline V CDR1 and CDR2: MNHNY, SVGAGI (reference sequence). The CDR3 sequence is 15 residues long. The CDR3 DNA sequence: TGTGCCAGCAGTCTCAGCGGGAGAAGAACCTACGAGCAGTACTTC. The encoded protein is CASSLSGRRTYEQYF.

The V call is TRBV30, the J call TRBJ2-7; 15 nucleotides line up with TRBD2. The CDR3 has 19 amino acids. V was pared by 2 bases and J by 4 bases, with 15 bases of the junction left unmatched. Germline lookup yields CDR1 GTSNPN and CDR2 SVGIG (reference sequence). The CDR3 region is CAWSPFGLAGGSQGYEQYF. The CDR3, as DNA: TGTGCCTGGAGTCCCTTCGGACTAGCGGGAGGGTCCCAGGGGTACGAGCAGTACTTC.

The rearrangement joins TRBV5-6 to TRBJ1-5; 7 bases fit TRBD1. The CDR3 is 13 residues long. With 4 bases clipped from V and 6 bases from J, the junction kept 4 bases outside the gene matches. CDR1 is SGHDT, CDR2 YYEEEE, per germline. As DNA, the CDR3 is TGTGCCAGCAGCCCGGGACAGACTCAGCCCCAGCATTTT. Protein product: CASSPGQTQPQHF. Supplemented by reference TRBV5-6 and TRBJ1-5, the full variable domain reads DAGVTQSPTHLIKTRGQQVTLRCSPKSGHDTVSWYQQALGQGPQFIFQYYEEEERQRGNFPDRFSGHQFPNYSSELNVNALLLGDSALYLCASSPGQTQPQHFGDGTRLSIL.

The table lists this clone with a few counts. The rearrangement links TRBV5-1 to TRBJ2-7, with D possibly TRBD2 on 6 matching bases. The CDR3 is 15 amino acids. V lost 3 bases, J lost 3 bases, and 16 bases lay in between. CDR1 and CDR2 from the germline V gene are SGHRS and YFSETQ. Written as DNA, the CDR3 is TGCGCCAGCAGCTCGGGGGTAGCCCGAGGCTACGAGCAGTACTTC. It specifies CASSSGVARGYEQYF.

CDR3 in amino acids: CASSSPGQINSPLHF. CDR3 DNA sequence: TGTGCCAGCAGCTCCCCGGGACAGATCAATTCACCCCTCCACTTT. This chain links TRBV7-9 with TRBJ1-6; 7 bases match TRBD1. With 4 bases clipped from V and 7 bases from J, the junction kept 7 bases outside the gene matches. The CDR3 totals 15 residues. Germline V gives CDR1 SEHNR, CDR2 FQNEAQ (reference sequence).

This chain joins TRBV5-1 and TRBJ2-1; TRBD2 is a possible D gene (6 bases). Germline V gives CDR1 SGHRS, CDR2 YFSETQ. The ends were cut back, 4 bases at V and 10 bases at J, with 9 bases in the middle. The CDR3 totals 11 residues. The DNA of the CDR3 is TGCGCCAGCAGCCCAGGGAGGGAGCAGTTCTTC. Protein sequence: CASSPGREQFF.

The rearrangement joins TRBV30 to TRBJ1-6; 8 bases align to TRBD1. This CDR3 region has 16 residues. From germline, CDR1 is GTSNPN and CDR2 SVGIG (reference sequence). V gave up 3 bases and J gave up 8 bases; unmatched junction bases: 12. The CDR3 loop reads CAWSSAGQAFDSPLHF. CDR3 in DNA: TGTGCCTGGAGCTCGGCGGGACAGGCATTTGATTCACCCCTCCACTTT.

The chain links TRBV19 to TRBJ2-3; D unresolved. V was clipped by 6 bases and J by 1 base, with 14 bases between them. The CDR3 contains 15 residues. Looked up from germline, CDR1 is LNHDA and CDR2 is SQIVND (reference sequence). DNA for the CDR3: TGTGCCAGTAGAAGCTTAGCCCGCGGCACAGATACGCAGTATTTT. As protein: CASRSLARGTDTQYF. The full variable domain, with the rest looked up from reference TRBV19 and TRBJ2-3, is DGGITQSPKYLFRKEGQNVTLSCEQNLNHDAMYWYRQDPGQGLRLIYYSQIVNDFQKGDIAEGYSVSREKKESFPLTVTSAQKNPTAFYLCASRSLARGTDTQYFGPGTRLTVL.

The rearrangement uses TRBV5-1 and TRBJ1-6; no reliable D call. The CDR3 runs 16 residues. Germline V gene lookup returns CDR1 SGHRS and CDR2 YFSETQ. Trimming stripped 4 bases from V and 7 bases from J, with 18 bases between. The CDR3 coding sequence is TGCGCCAGCAGCACCGACACATTTCGAGGGAATTCACCCCTCCACTTT. Protein sequence: CASSTDTFRGNSPLHF. The full variable domain, in which reference TRBV5-1 and TRBJ1-6 provide the parts outside the CDR3, is KAGVTQTPRYLIKTRGQQVTLSCSPISGHRSVSWYQQTPGQGLQFLFEYFSETQRNKGNFPGRFSGRQFSNSRSEMNVSTLELGDSALYLCASSTDTFRGNSPLHFGNGTRLTVT.